The 21 T cell receptor beta chains listed next were all sequenced from one sample in a study of prognosis after radiotherapy for stage I lung cancer (dated by TCRdb to the early 2020s). Sequencing relied on an Illumina HiSeq 3000. Two rounds of multiplex PCR on genomic DNA were used to amplify the TCR beta CDR3 region. The first PCR round used primers specific to each TRBV and TRBJ gene, with sequences filed in Chinese patent CN105087789A. The raw public reads went through TCRdb reprocessing: fastp at Q25, MiXCR clone calling, in-frame beta chains kept. One record per CDR3 amino acid sequence lists the most common genes and DNA. Counted in this sample were nearly 25,000 distinct CDR3 sequences; approximately 35% of them appeared once. 55% to 65% of the sample lies in the top ten. Material: PBMCs, obtained before or after stereotactic body radiation therapy (not recorded which). These receptors were obtained from a donor aged 50 or older with non-small cell lung cancer.

This clonotype was observed at least ten times. J is TRBJ1-3 and V is TRBV5-6; the D gene is possibly TRBD1 (5 bases). V was cut by 5 bases and J by 2 bases, with 14 bases left in between. CDR1 is SGHDT and CDR2 is YYEEEE in the germline V gene. The CDR3 loop spans 15 amino acids. In DNA, the CDR3 is TGTGCCAGCAGTTTCCTTGGGGCGGCTGGAAACACCATATATTTT. Translated, it gives CASSFLGAAGNTIYF.

This clonotype came up many times. The rearrangement links TRBV18 to TRBJ1-3; perhaps TRBD1 as D (5 bases). Trimming stripped 3 bases from V and 0 bases from J, with 12 bases between. CDR1 is KGHSH and CDR2 is LQKENI in the germline V gene. This CDR3 has 16 amino acids. DNA for the CDR3: TGTGCCAGCTCACCCGGGGGGACCCTCTCTGGAAACACCATATATTTT. Translation gives CASSPGGTLSGNTIYF.

In the case of this clonotype: A much more abundant neighbour one base away suggests this may be a read error. The chain recombines TRBV14 with TRBJ1-2; 8 bases match TRBD1. There are 15 residues in the CDR3. V trimming: 2 bases; J trimming: 7 bases; junction bases outside the gene matches: 9. CDR1 and CDR2 from the germline V gene are SGHDN and FVKESK. The CDR3 DNA sequence: TGTGCCAGCAGCCAACGATTTCAGGGGGCGCCTGGCTACACCTTC. As protein: CASSQRFQGAPGYTF.

This clonotype was observed many times. The chain recombines TRBV20-1 with TRBJ2-7, with D hard to call. There are 11 residues in the CDR3. V gave up 3 bases and J gave up 2 bases, with 5 bases separating them. Germline V CDR1 and CDR2: DFQATT, SNEGSKA (reference sequence). For the CDR3, the DNA is TGCAGTGCTAGTCTTACCTACGAGCAGTACTTC. Protein: CSASLTYEQYF.

This chain connects TRBV20-1 to TRBJ1-1; D perhaps matches TRBD1 (5 bases). The CDR3 extends over 13 amino acids. V was clipped by 3 bases and J by 4 bases, with 12 bases between them. CDR1 and CDR2 from the germline V gene are DFQATT and SNEGSKA (reference sequence). CDR3 in DNA: TGCAGTGCTAGCGGGACTCTGGCCACTGAAGCTTTCTTT. Its protein product is CSASGTLATEAFF.

Ten or more counts support this clonotype. V and J are TRBV24-1 and TRBJ1-4; a weak D match, TRBD1 (5 bases). Trimming left V 9 bases short and J 2 bases short, with 18 bases between. Germline assignment: CDR1 KGHDR and CDR2 SFDVKD. This CDR3 is built from 16 residues. CDR3: CATSHPRGSTNEKLFF. Here the CDR3 DNA reads TGTGCCACCTCCCATCCCCGGGGGTCGACTAATGAAAAACTGTTTTTT.

Comments on this clonotype: This likely traces to a read error, being one base from a far larger clone. The rearrangement uses TRBV12-3 or TRBV12-4 and TRBJ2-1; 7 positions agree with TRBD2. The CDR3 is 15 residues long. CDR3 nucleotide sequence: TGTGCCAGCAGGGGCGGGGTAGCGGGCCCAGGTGAGAAGTTCTTC. Translated: CASRGGVAGPGEKFF.

This chain joins TRBV20-1 and TRBJ1-3; no clear D. This CDR3 comprises 15 residues. The germline gives CDR1 DFQATT, CDR2 SNEGSKA (reference sequence). V was trimmed by 3 bases and J by 2 bases, leaving 14 bases between them. CDR3 bases: TGCAGTGCTAGGTGGAGCTCCTCCCCTGGAAACACCATATATTTT. It yields the protein CSARWSSSPGNTIYF.

A note on this clonotype: With a much larger clone just one base away, this may be a read error. The rearrangement uses TRBV13 and TRBJ1-1, with D uncertain. The CDR3 contains 14 residues. Germline CDR1 and CDR2: PRHDT and FYEKMQ (reference sequence). The CDR3 DNA follows: TGTTCCAGCAGCTTGGCGGGGAAGAACACTGAAGCTTTCTTT. Translating gives CSSSLAGKNTEAFF.

The chain employs TRBV4-1 and TRBJ2-3; 7 bases agree with TRBD2. The V and J ends lost 3 bases and 7 bases, in that order; junction bases with no gene match: 10. The CDR3 is 15 residues long. Germline loops: CDR1 MGHRA, CDR2 YSYEKL. CDR3 protein: CASSQPGLSGHTQYF. The CDR3 coding sequence is TGCGCCAGCAGCCAGCCGGGACTATCTGGCCATACGCAGTATTTT.

This clonotype was detected many times. V usage is TRBV7-9 and J usage is TRBJ1-1; D not certain. From germline, CDR1 is SEHNR and CDR2 FQNEAQ (reference sequence). V lost 2 bases to trimming and J lost 7 bases, with 8 bases between them. The CDR3 has 12 amino acids. CDR3 in DNA: TGTGCCAGCAGCTTAAGTCTTAGTGAAGCTTTCTTT. Translated: CASSLSLSEAFF. Using reference TRBV7-9 and TRBJ1-1 for the parts outside the CDR3, the full variable domain is DTGVSQNPRHKITKRGQNVTFRCDPISEHNRLYWYRQTLGQGPEFLTYFQNEAQLEKSRLLSDRFSAERPKGSFSTLEIQRTEQGDSAMYLCASSLSLSEAFFGQGTRLTVV.

To note about this clonotype: A much larger clone differs from this one at a single base, so this may be a read error. The rearrangement uses TRBV20-1 and TRBJ2-3; D is perhaps TRBD1 or TRBD2 (6 bases each). V lost 6 bases and J 7 bases, leaving 20 bases between the germline ends. Germline V gene lookup returns CDR1 DFQATT and CDR2 SNEGSKA (reference sequence). This CDR3 comprises 14 residues. This chain's CDR3 is CSATSSLQGNTQYF. CDR3 nucleotides: TGCAGTGCCACTAGCTCACTACAGGGAAATACGCAGTATTTT.

As regards this clonotype: A far larger clone is just one base off, so this is likely a read error. The V and J genes are TRBV7-9 and TRBJ2-6, with D uncertain. V lost 1 base, J lost 3 bases, and 7 bases lay in between. CDR3 length: 15 residues. CDR1 is SEHNR and CDR2 is FQNEAQ in the germline V gene (reference sequence). The CDR3 loop reads CASSLGVYGANVLTF. CDR3 coding DNA: TGTGCCAGCAGCTTAGGCGTCTATGGGGCCAACGTCCTGACTTTC.

Concerning this clonotype itself: Possible read error: a much larger clone is one base away. V is TRBV20-1 and J is TRBJ2-1, with no clear D. Germline V gene data show CDR1 as DFQATT and CDR2 as SNEGSKA (reference sequence). Trimming took 0 bases from V and 0 from J, leaving 9 bases between them. The CDR3 has 15 residues. In DNA form, the CDR3 reads TGCAGTGCTAGAGATGTCGCAAGCTCCTACAATGAGCAGTTCTTC. Protein product: CSARDVASSYNEQFF.

This clonotype has more than one count but fewer than ten. This chain joins TRBV5-6 and TRBJ2-1; D unclear. Germline values: CDR1 SGHDT, CDR2 YYEEEE. The V end lost 4 bases, the J end lost 2 bases, and 13 bases lay between the germline ends. The CDR3 spans 15 residues. CDR3 sequence: CASSPISLPYNEQFF. The CDR3, as DNA: TGTGCCAGCAGCCCAATCAGCCTCCCCTACAATGAGCAGTTCTTC.

The chain carries TRBV20-1 and TRBJ2-5, with D perhaps matching TRBD2 (5 bases). Germline V gene lookup returns CDR1 DFQATT and CDR2 SNEGSKA (reference sequence). This CDR3 contains 13 residues. Deletions cut 6 bases from V and 2 bases from J, with 13 bases between. CDR3: CSAVGVKQETQYF. CDR3 nucleotide sequence: TGCAGTGCAGTGGGAGTGAAGCAAGAGACCCAGTACTTC.

This chain links TRBV10-3 with TRBJ2-3, with D possibly TRBD2 on 5 matching bases. The germline gives CDR1 ENHRY, CDR2 SYGVKD. With 5 bases removed from V and 3 bases from J, the gap between germline ends came to 9 bases. CDR3 length equals 13 residues. The CDR3 DNA follows: TGTGCCATCAGTATTTGGGAGACAGATACGCAGTATTTT. Its protein product is CAISIWETDTQYF.

Many counts were recorded for this clonotype. The rearrangement joins TRBV24-1 to TRBJ2-1; possible D gene TRBD2, 5 bases. The V end lost 3 bases, the J end lost 10 bases, and 15 bases lay between the germline ends. This CDR3 is 14 amino acids long. In germline, CDR1 is KGHDR, CDR2 SFDVKD. Here the CDR3 reads CATSDEVDPGEQFF. For the CDR3, the DNA is TGTGCCACCAGTGATGAAGTGGATCCGGGGGAGCAGTTCTTC.

The sample holds many counts of this clonotype. The rearrangement links TRBV6-1 to TRBJ2-7, with D unresolved. Germline CDR1 MNHNS, CDR2 SASEGT. The CDR3 has 11 amino acids. V lost 4 bases and J 2 bases, leaving 3 bases between the germline ends. The CDR3 loop reads CASSGTYEQYF. CDR3 sequence (DNA): TGTGCCAGCAGTGGGACCTACGAGCAGTACTTC.

Concerning this clonotype itself: A single base separates this from a much larger clone, so it may be a read error. This chain joins TRBV4-1 and TRBJ2-1, with 8 bases identical to TRBD2. CDR1 and CDR2 (germline): MGHRA, YSYEKL. This CDR3 has 18 amino acids. Trimming removed 3 bases from V and 8 bases from J; junction bases left unmatched: 18. The CDR3 is CASSQPPGSASGYDEQFF. CDR3 DNA: TGCGCCAGCAGCCAGCCCCCAGGCTCGGCTAGCGGGTACGATGAGCAGTTCTTC.

This clonotype was recorded at least ten times. V gene TRBV5-1 combines with J gene TRBJ1-1; D gene uncertain. The CDR3 runs to 14 residues. Germline V gene data show CDR1 as SGHRS and CDR2 as YFSETQ. V shed 3 bases and J shed 4 bases, with 13 bases lying between them. The CDR3 DNA reads as TGCGCCAGCAGCTCCCAGGTGTCAAGCACTGAAGCTTTCTTT. It codes for CASSSQVSSTEAFF. The full variable domain, rest sourced from reference TRBV5-1 and TRBJ1-1, is KAGVTQTPRYLIKTRGQQVTLSCSPISGHRSVSWYQQTPGQGLQFLFEYFSETQRNKGNFPGRFSGRQFSNSRSEMNVSTLELGDSALYLCASSSQVSSTEAFFGQGTRLTVV.